This TCR beta chain was documented in a study of T cell responses to AZD1222 COVID-19 vaccine (TCRdb year 2021). Context from the whole study: A total of under 250 trial participants underwent TCR sequencing, of whom under 220 had received two doses of AZD1222 and approximately 26 had received two doses of the MenACWY control vaccine. Trial participants were enrolled by age into 18-55, 56-69 and 70-plus year subgroups, with roughly 160, 29 and 62 TCR-sequenced participants respectively. On the study overall, not on this receptor specifically: In the small 56-69-year group, the increase in depth fell short of significance, most likely because of low power. After two AZD1222 doses, spike-specific TCR breadth and depth were significantly higher than at day 0 and than in MenACWY recipients. Participants were mostly white British, with more females than males. The authors suggested clonal diversity may have been underestimated. Reportedly, close to half of the unique spike-specific TCRs recognized epitopes lying outside the regions that are mutated in the B.1.351 and B.1.1.7 variants. Because no day 14 peak-response samples were available, the repertoires could be characterized only after the peak T cell response. Conclusions about previously exposed vaccinees were limited because only a handful of AZD1222 recipients were SARS-CoV-2 seropositive at baseline. Vaccine-associated CD4 TCRs spanned the whole spike protein, with dominant responses in regions 160-218 and 743-854.

The CDR3 regions of human TCRbeta chains were analyzed by immunosequencing. The paper's data handling went like this. TCRs in the repertoires were matched against a reference library of SARS-CoV-2-specific TCRs that had been generated with the MIRA antigen-specificity platform. Breadth was defined as the fraction of unique TCRs that were SARS-CoV-2-associated, and depth was defined as the fraction of total T cells that were SARS-CoV-2-associated. Using the MIRA data, each spike-specific TCR was mapped to the spike region that the TCR reacts to and placed in a CD4 or CD8 class. Log10-transformed breadth and depth values were compared by one-way ANOVA with Sidak's multiple comparisons tests. The table was pulled from immuneACCESS by TCRdb, which kept in-frame rearrangements only. Such tables lose some clones; where checked, under half of the loss comes from unresolved V genes, and the rest has no known cause. Clone size and the V and J calls come from that table; the DNA yielded D and trimming. The sample table shows about 160,000 clones, and 92% are seen once. 2.5% to 3.5% of the sample is in the top ten clones.

As regards this clone: Its antigen is currently not known. Per-base quality was not reported, and no clone a single base away is much larger than it.

Measured from the cysteine to the phenylalanine, the CDR3 is 14 residues long. The sequence is cut down to CDR3 DNA, 42 bases in frame from base 1. CDR1 and CDR2 are read off the germline V gene (reference sequence) as SEHNR and FQNEAQ. The V and J ends are trimmed by 8 bases and 2 bases, leaving 16 bases between them. The time point label here, explained by the study, means: about 28 days (+/-7) after the second vaccine dose. Because spike-specific TCR depth and breadth did not differ between the two schedules, AZD1222 recipients who got a second dose at roughly 4 weeks were pooled with those who got a second dose at roughly 12 weeks. Samples from vaccinated people were obtained from the UK trials COV001 and COV002, which included a single-blind randomized controlled phase 2/3 trial of AZD1222 (ChAdOx1 nCoV-19) in healthy adults. For TCRbeta chain sequencing, PBMC samples from trial participants were taken at day 0 and at day 28 after the second dose.

The chain is encoded by TRBV7-9 joined to TRBJ2-7, with no D gene named confidently. The material sequenced was peripheral blood, taken 28 days after the second AZD1222 dose. The TCR comes from an adult who received the AZD1222 COVID-19 vaccine. The CDR3 in this case is CASGGEEPPYEQYF. The base sequence is TGTGCCAGCGGCGGCGAGGAGCCCCCCTACGAGCAGTACTTC.